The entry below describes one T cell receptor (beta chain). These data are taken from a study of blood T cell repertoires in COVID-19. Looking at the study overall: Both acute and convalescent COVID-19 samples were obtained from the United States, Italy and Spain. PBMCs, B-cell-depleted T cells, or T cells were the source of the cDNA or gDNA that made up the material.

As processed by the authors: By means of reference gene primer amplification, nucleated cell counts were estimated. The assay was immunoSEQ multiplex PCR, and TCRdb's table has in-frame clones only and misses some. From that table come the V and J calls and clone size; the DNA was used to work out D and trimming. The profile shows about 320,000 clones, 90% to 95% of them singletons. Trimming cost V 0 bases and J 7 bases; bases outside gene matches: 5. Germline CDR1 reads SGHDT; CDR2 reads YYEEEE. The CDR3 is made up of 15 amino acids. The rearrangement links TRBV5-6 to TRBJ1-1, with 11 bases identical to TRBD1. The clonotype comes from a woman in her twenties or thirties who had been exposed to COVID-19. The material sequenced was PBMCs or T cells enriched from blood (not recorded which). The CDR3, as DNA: TGTGCCAGCAGCTTGGTATGGACAGGGGGCCGTGAAGCTTTCTTT. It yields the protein CASSLVWTGGREAFF.